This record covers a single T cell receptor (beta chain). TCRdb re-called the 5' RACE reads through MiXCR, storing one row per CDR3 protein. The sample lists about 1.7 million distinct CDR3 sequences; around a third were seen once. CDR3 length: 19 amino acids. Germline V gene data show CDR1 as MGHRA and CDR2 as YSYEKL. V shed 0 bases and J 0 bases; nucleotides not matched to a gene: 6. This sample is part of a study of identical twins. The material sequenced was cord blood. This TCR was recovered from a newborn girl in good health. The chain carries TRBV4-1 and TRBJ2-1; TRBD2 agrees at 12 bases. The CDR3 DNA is TGCGCCAGCAGCCAAGATTGGCTAGCGGGGGGGAGCTCCTACAATGAGCAGTTCTTC. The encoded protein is CASSQDWLAGGSSYNEQFF.